Listed below are T cell receptor beta chains from one sample, sequenced in a study of T cell responses to AZD1222 COVID-19 vaccine. Some clones are missing from TCRdb's copy, which holds only in-frame ones; the method was immunoSEQ multiplex PCR. The sample carries about 77,000 clones, around 90% recorded once. The starting material was peripheral blood, obtained 28 days after the second AZD1222 dose. The receptors come from an adult who received the AZD1222 COVID-19 vaccine. The CDR3 runs from the conserved cysteine through the conserved F or W.

cdr3_aa	cdr3_length	v_call	j_call
CASSFRVGSYEQYF	14	TRBV27	TRBJ2-7
CASSPQGVGGSQRAMQYF	18	TRBV28	TRBJ2-7
CASTESSGAGYGYTF	15	TRBV2	TRBJ1-2
CASRGPQNPYGYTF	14	TRBV6-5	TRBJ1-2
CASLLTEQSETQYF	14	TRBV3-1/TRBV3-2	TRBJ2-5
CASSMSSGRADEQFF	15	TRBV19	TRBJ2-1
CASSIGAGIEHTDTQYF	17	TRBV19	TRBJ2-3
CASSLKGKTEAFF	13	TRBV12-3/TRBV12-4	TRBJ1-1
CAGQRLGPNTEAFF	14	TRBV6-5	TRBJ1-1
CASSPGGGNGANVLTF	16	TRBV9	TRBJ2-6
CASSLVTTPTNEKLFF	16	TRBV3-1/TRBV3-2	TRBJ1-4
CASSFWVYSSPLHF	14	TRBV27	TRBJ1-6
CASSFWRGNFDEQFF	15	TRBV27	TRBJ2-1
CAWRYGWDEQFF	12	TRBV30	TRBJ2-1
CASSLKTEPHEKLFF	15	TRBV11-2	TRBJ1-4
CASSSPHPMNTEAFF	15	TRBV7-9	TRBJ1-1
CSARIRYEQFF	11	TRBV20-1	TRBJ2-1
CASSGEAGANVLTF	14	TRBV6-4	TRBJ2-6
CASSPGGAGEAFF	13	TRBV27	TRBJ1-1
CASSLVGTMGYEQYF	15	TRBV11-2	TRBJ2-7
CASSLTGEYYGYTF	14	TRBV5-6	TRBJ1-2
CAGDRGYTF	9	TRBV30	TRBJ1-2
CAGGLAGRDTQYF	13	TRBV7-2	TRBJ2-3
CASRGRGDRGEKLFF	15	TRBV19	TRBJ1-4
CAWSEGWSNQPQHF	14	TRBV30	TRBJ1-5
CASTPLGSLANVLTF	15	TRBV27	TRBJ2-6
CAWSVAGSGNTIYF	14	TRBV30	TRBJ1-3